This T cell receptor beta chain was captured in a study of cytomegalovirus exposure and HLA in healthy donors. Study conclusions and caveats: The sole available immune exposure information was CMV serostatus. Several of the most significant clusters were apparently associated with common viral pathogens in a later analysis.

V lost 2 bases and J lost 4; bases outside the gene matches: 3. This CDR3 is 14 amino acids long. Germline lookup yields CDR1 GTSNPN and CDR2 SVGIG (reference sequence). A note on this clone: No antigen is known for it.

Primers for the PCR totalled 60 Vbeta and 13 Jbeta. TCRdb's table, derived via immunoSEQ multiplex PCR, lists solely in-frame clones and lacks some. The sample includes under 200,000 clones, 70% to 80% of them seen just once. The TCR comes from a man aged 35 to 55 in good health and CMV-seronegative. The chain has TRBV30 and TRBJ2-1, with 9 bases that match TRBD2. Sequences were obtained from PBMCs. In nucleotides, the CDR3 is TGTGCCTGGAGTTCGCTAGCGGGGTACAATGAGCAGTTCTTC. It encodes CAWSSLAGYNEQFF.